These T cell receptor beta chains were read from a single sample in a study of cytomegalovirus exposure and HLA in healthy donors. The data were produced by immunoSEQ multiplex PCR, yet TCRdb's version contains in-frame clones alone and is incomplete. The sample consists of 150,000 to 200,000 clones, over 75% of them appearing once. The sequencing input was PBMCs. Receptors were obtained from a woman aged 25 to 39 in good health and CMV-seronegative. Each CDR3 is given with its conserved first and last residue. The D gene is left open where the match is weak. Rows may omit the clone size; those that give it use once, few, many or a size class.

V,D,J,size,CDR3,DNA
TRBV7-2,-,TRBJ2-7,few,CASSLAWDKAQYF,TGTGCCAGCAGCTTAGCTTGGGACAAGGCGCAGTACTTC
TRBV4-1,-,TRBJ1-4,-,CASSQETAFSGEKLFF,TGCGCCAGCAGCCAAGAGACAGCCTTCTCGGGTGAAAAACTGTTTTTT
TRBV11-1,TRBD2,TRBJ2-1,-,CASSLWGLASYNEQFF,TGTGCCAGCAGCTTATGGGGACTAGCGTCCTACAATGAGCAGTTCTTC
TRBV7-9,TRBD1,TRBJ1-6,-,CASSLDGTGANSPLHF,TGTGCCAGCAGCTTAGACGGGACAGGCGCTAATTCACCCCTCCACTTT
TRBV6-1,-,TRBJ1-4,-,CASRTLRGGNEKLFF,TGTGCCAGCAGGACTTTAAGGGGGGGAAATGAAAAACTGTTTTTT
TRBV19,TRBD1,TRBJ2-1,-,CASGDRAAYNEQFF,TGTGCCAGCGGGGACAGGGCCGCCTACAATGAGCAGTTCTTC
TRBV5-4,TRBD1,TRBJ2-7,-,CASSSRAGTGAMEQYF,TGTGCCAGCAGCTCCCGAGCCGGGACAGGGGCAATGGAGCAGTACTTC
TRBV9,TRBD2,TRBJ2-7,-,CASSVTLAGGQDEQYF,TGTGCCAGCAGCGTAACTTTAGCGGGAGGGCAGGACGAGCAGTACTTC
TRBV28,-,TRBJ1-2,once,CASSLRADRDYGYTF,TGTGCCAGCAGTTTAAGGGCGGACAGAGACTATGGCTACACCTTC
TRBV15,TRBD1,TRBJ1-2,-,CATSRRQGSGYTF,TGTGCCACCAGCAGACGACAGGGAAGTGGATACACCTTC
TRBV7-9,TRBD1,TRBJ1-1,-,CASSLKDREGKAFF,TGTGCCAGCAGCTTAAAGGACAGGGAGGGAAAAGCTTTCTTT
TRBV9,TRBD2,TRBJ2-7,once,CASSVGGLAGGEQYF,TGTGCCAGCAGCGTAGGGGGACTAGCGGGGGGCGAGCAGTACTTC
TRBV9,-,TRBJ1-1,once,CASSVVPSPGEAFF,TGTGCCAGCAGCGTAGTACCAAGCCCAGGGGAGGCTTTCTTT
TRBV7-9,TRBD1,TRBJ2-1,-,CASSPGTGPEQFF,TGTGCCAGCAGCCCCGGGACAGGGCCCGAGCAGTTCTTC
TRBV7-6,-,TRBJ1-1,-,CASSLDGEGRNTEAFF,TGTGCCAGCAGCTTAGATGGAGAGGGCCGGAACACTGAAGCTTTCTTT
TRBV5-6,TRBD1,TRBJ2-3,-,CASSFDRGLQLGTDTQYF,TGTGCCAGCAGCTTCGACAGGGGACTCCAGTTAGGCACAGATACGCAGTATTTT
TRBV6-4,-,TRBJ2-7,-,CASITDSSNFEQYF,TGTGCCAGCATTACCGACAGTTCTAACTTCGAGCAGTACTTC
TRBV9,TRBD2,TRBJ2-5,-,CASSQAGGRETQYF,TGTGCCAGCAGCCAAGCGGGGGGGCGGGAGACCCAGTACTTC
TRBV28,-,TRBJ2-2,-,CASTSLGRVGTGELFF,TGTGCCAGCACCTCGTTGGGCAGGGTAGGCACCGGGGAGCTGTTTTTT
TRBV5-1,-,TRBJ1-4,-,CASSSLLDEKLFF,TGCGCCAGCAGTTCCCTACTTGATGAAAAACTGTTTTTT
TRBV13,-,TRBJ2-7,-,CASSPDSPEQYF,TGTGCCAGCAGCCCGGACAGCCCAGAGCAGTACTTC
TRBV6-1,-,TRBJ2-2,-,CASRRLVGNTGELFF,TGTGCCAGCAGAAGACTAGTAGGAAACACCGGGGAGCTGTTTTTT
TRBV25-1,TRBD1,TRBJ2-1,once,CASSGGQGKINEQFF,TGTGCCAGCAGTGGCGGACAGGGTAAAATAAATGAGCAGTTCTTC
TRBV10-3,-,TRBJ1-1,-,CAISETGQNTEAFF,TGTGCCATCAGTGAGACAGGGCAGAACACTGAAGCTTTCTTT
TRBV7-8,TRBD1,TRBJ1-1,once,CASSFPRDRAGSTEAFF,TGTGCCAGCAGCTTCCCCCGCGACAGGGCGGGTAGCACTGAAGCTTTCTTT
TRBV19,-,TRBJ1-1,-,CASSSRGDTEAFF,TGTGCCAGTAGTTCCAGGGGCGACACTGAAGCTTTCTTT
TRBV11-3,TRBD2,TRBJ2-5,few,CASSFRDGGWETQYF,TGTGCCAGCAGCTTCAGGGACGGGGGGTGGGAGACCCAGTACTTC
TRBV12-5,-,TRBJ2-7,-,CASGFSGHQKQYF,TGTGCTAGTGGTTTTTCAGGGCACCAGAAGCAGTACTTC
TRBV27,-,TRBJ2-7,-,CAVGQVYEQYF,TGTGCCGTGGGCCAGGTCTACGAGCAGTACTTC
TRBV5-1,-,TRBJ1-5,-,CASSLNDGGQPQHF,TGCGCCAGCAGCTTGAACGACGGCGGGCAGCCCCAGCATTTT
TRBV6-1,TRBD2,TRBJ2-5,-,CASSSAGVRETQYF,TGTGCCAGCAGTAGTGCGGGAGTTCGGGAGACCCAGTACTTC
TRBV28,TRBD1,TRBJ1-2,-,CASSQGQGRLNYGYTF,TGTGCCAGCAGCCAGGGACAGGGTCGGTTGAACTATGGCTACACCTTC
TRBV7-9,-,TRBJ2-3,-,CASSLFSVLDFTDTQYF,TGTGCCAGCAGCTTATTCAGCGTGTTGGATTTCACAGATACGCAGTATTTT